The 20 T cell receptor beta chains reported below all come from one sample, sequenced in a study of cytomegalovirus exposure and HLA in healthy donors. TCRdb's copy holds only in-frame clones and misses some; the assay was immunoSEQ multiplex PCR. The repertoire holds about 71,000 clones, with 94% as singletons. The specimen was PBMCs. The receptors originated from a man aged 18 to 30 in good health and CMV-seropositive.

The rearrangement links TRBV9 to TRBJ1-6; the match to TRBD1 covers 10 bases. Germline V gives CDR1 SGDLS, CDR2 YYNGEE. After removal of 3 bases from V and 7 bases from J, the junction contained 7 bases not matched to a gene. This CDR3 region has 16 residues. The chain's CDR3 is CASSGRQGAPNSPLHF. The CDR3 DNA is TGTGCCAGCAGCGGAAGACAGGGGGCCCCCAATTCACCCCTCCACTTT.

The J gene is TRBJ2-5, the V gene TRBV7-2; 7 nucleotides line up with TRBD1. Germline CDR1 SGHTA, CDR2 FQGNSA. The CDR3 loop spans 16 amino acids. Unmatched junction bases numbered 12, after V lost 3 bases and J lost 5 bases. The CDR3 spells CASSFGRTGSGETQYF. CDR3 bases: TGTGCCAGCAGCTTTGGTCGGACAGGCTCAGGGGAGACCCAGTACTTC.

The rearrangement joins TRBV4-1 to TRBJ1-4, with D perhaps matching TRBD1 (5 bases). Germline assignment: CDR1 MGHRA and CDR2 YSYEKL. V lost 1 base, J lost 8 bases, and 14 bases lay in between. The CDR3 consists of 15 residues. CDR3: CASSQVGTTGEKLFF. The DNA for the CDR3 is TGCGCCAGCAGCCAAGTTGGGACTACTGGGGAAAAACTGTTTTTT.

The V call is TRBV5-1, the J call TRBJ2-7; TRBD2 matches 10 bases. Germline V gives CDR1 SGHRS, CDR2 YFSETQ. The trim removed 3 bases at V and 2 bases at J, leaving 8 bases unmatched. This CDR3 is 16 amino acids long. The CDR3 DNA follows: TGCGCCAGCAGCTCGGGACTAGCGCGGTTCGCCTACGAGCAGTACTTC. Translation: CASSSGLARFAYEQYF.

The chain employs TRBV4-1 and TRBJ2-7, with D possibly TRBD1 on 6 matching bases. Germline loops: CDR1 MGHRA, CDR2 YSYEKL. The CDR3 length is 16 residues. V lost 2 bases and J 2 bases, leaving 16 bases between the germline ends. The chain's CDR3 is CASSQNPARGTYEQYF. CDR3 DNA: TGCGCCAGCAGCCAAAATCCGGCCAGGGGAACCTACGAGCAGTACTTC.

This chain links TRBV9 with TRBJ2-5, with TRBD2 matching over 13 bases. The CDR3 has 16 residues. CDR1 is SGDLS and CDR2 is YYNGEE in the germline V gene. Trimming at V came to 3 bases and at J to 2 bases, leaving 4 bases not matched to a gene. CDR3 sequence (DNA): TGTGCCAGCAGCGCCTCACTAGCGGGGGGGCAAGAGACCCAGTACTTC. Protein sequence: CASSASLAGGQETQYF.

The CDR3 here is CASSLDPLAGVLNEQFF. DNA of the CDR3: TGTGCCAGCAGCCTAGACCCACTAGCGGGAGTGCTCAATGAGCAGTTCTTC. The chain recombines TRBV11-1 with TRBJ2-1, with 11 nucleotides matching TRBD2. The CDR3 extends over 17 amino acids. The J segment lost 6 bases and the V segment lost 5 bases, leaving 12 bases of the junction unmatched. From germline, CDR1 is SGHAT and CDR2 FQDESV (reference sequence).

CDR3 sequence: CASSSRAKYNEQFF. CDR3 coding DNA: TGTGCCAGCAGCTCGAGGGCTAAATACAATGAGCAGTTCTTC. V is TRBV11-2 and J is TRBJ2-1; maybe TRBD2 (5 bases). The germline V gene encodes CDR1 SGHAT and CDR2 FQNNGV. The CDR3 loop spans 14 amino acids. Trimming cost V 4 bases and J 4 bases, with 11 bases left between them.

This sequence joins TRBV9 and TRBJ2-7; perhaps TRBD2 as D (6 bases). CDR3 length: 15 amino acids. Germline V gene lookup returns CDR1 SGDLS and CDR2 YYNGEE. Trimming took off 4 bases at V and 1 base at J, with 15 bases between the two ends. CDR3 DNA sequence: TGTGCCAGCAGCAATTTGCGGGACGGATCCTACGAGCAGTACTTC. Amino acids: CASSNLRDGSYEQYF.

Only one count was recorded for this clone. V usage is TRBV7-9 and J usage is TRBJ1-2; a possible D gene is TRBD1 (6 bases). Germline assignment: CDR1 SEHNR and CDR2 FQNEAQ (reference sequence). This CDR3 has 14 residues. V was pared by 7 bases and J by 7 bases, with 19 bases between. The CDR3 here is CASNVGGASSGYTF. The CDR3 DNA reads as TGTGCCAGCAACGTAGGGGGGGCATCAAGTGGCTACACCTTC.

This clone was seen only once. The chain recombines TRBV9 with TRBJ2-7; TRBD2 is a possible D gene (6 bases). This CDR3 contains 14 residues. Germline lookup yields CDR1 SGDLS and CDR2 YYNGEE. Trimming took off 2 bases at V and 2 bases at J, with 11 bases between the two ends. CDR3 sequence: CASSVSSVTYEQYF. In DNA, the CDR3 is TGTGCCAGCAGCGTTTCTAGCGTAACCTACGAGCAGTACTTC.

In DNA form, the CDR3 reads TGTGCCATCAGTGGTACAGGCGGCCAGCCCCAGCATTTT. It yields the protein CAISGTGGQPQHF. This sequence joins TRBV10-3 and TRBJ1-5; D might be TRBD1 (5 bases). Trimming stripped 4 bases from V and 7 bases from J, with 11 bases between. This CDR3 comprises 13 residues. CDR1 is ENHRY and CDR2 is SYGVKD in the germline V gene.

This clone was observed many times. The rearrangement uses TRBV10-1 and TRBJ2-5; D is undetermined. Trimming took off 3 bases at V and 0 bases at J, with 5 bases between the two ends. Germline lookup yields CDR1 WNHNN and CDR2 SYGVQD (reference sequence). The CDR3 consists of 13 residues. This chain's CDR3 is CASSEQYQETQYF. In DNA, the CDR3 is TGCGCCAGCAGTGAACAGTACCAAGAGACCCAGTACTTC.

The genes are TRBV5-6 and TRBJ2-7, with D possibly being TRBD1 (6 bases). In germline, CDR1 is SGHDT, CDR2 YYEEEE. The V end lost 4 bases, the J end lost 1 base, and 12 bases lay between the germline ends. CDR3 length: 14 residues. The CDR3 loop reads CASSLQGSSYEQYF. The CDR3 DNA reads TGTGCCAGCAGCCTACAGGGTAGTTCCTACGAGCAGTACTTC.

The chain has TRBV28 and TRBJ2-7; 10 nucleotides agree with TRBD1. V dropped 7 bases and J dropped 3; count of bases not matched to a gene: 6. This CDR3 spans 14 amino acids. CDR1 MDHEN and CDR2 SYDVKM come from the germline V gene. This CDR3 is CASKTGTGVYEQYF. The CDR3 region has the DNA TGTGCCAGCAAAACCGGGACAGGGGTCTACGAGCAGTACTTC.

The chain employs TRBV10-1 and TRBJ2-7, with a possible D match to TRBD2 (5 bases). Germline V gene sequence: CDR1 WNHNN, CDR2 SYGVQD (reference sequence). The CDR3 extends over 14 amino acids. Trimming stripped 6 bases from V and 2 bases from J, with 14 bases between. In DNA form, the CDR3 reads TGCGCCAGCAGACCGATTCCCGGGACCTACGAGCAGTACTTC. Amino acids: CASRPIPGTYEQYF.

V is TRBV2 and J is TRBJ1-2, with D maybe TRBD1 (5 bases). The germline V gene has CDR1 SNHLY and CDR2 FYNNEI. The CDR3 has 13 amino acids. The V end was cut by 4 bases, the J end by 3 bases, with 9 bases between. CDR3 nucleotide sequence: TGTGCCAGCAGTGTATCGGGGGACTATGGCTACACCTTC. This gives the protein CASSVSGDYGYTF.

The gene calls are TRBV15 and TRBJ1-3; D not certain. CDR1 and CDR2 from the germline V gene are LNHNV and YYDKDF (reference sequence). Trimming left V 3 bases short and J 4 bases short, with 19 bases between. This CDR3 has 17 residues. The CDR3 nucleotides are TGTGCCACCAGCAGGGCTTACTGGGAGAGAGACGGAAACACCATATATTTT. Protein product: CATSRAYWERDGNTIYF.

The chain combines TRBV4-1 with TRBJ1-5; D gene ambiguous. V lost 1 base to trimming and J lost 1 base, with 8 bases between them. CDR3 length equals 15 residues. CDR1 is MGHRA, CDR2 YSYEKL, per germline. The CDR3 DNA follows: TGCGCCAGCAGCCAAGGGCATCGAAGCAATCAGCCCCAGCATTTT. Its translation: CASSQGHRSNQPQHF.

This chain connects TRBV7-3 to TRBJ2-2; a weak D match, TRBD2 (7 bases). Germline CDR1 reads SGHTA; CDR2 reads FQGTGA. V was pared by 6 bases and J by 4 bases, with 12 bases between. CDR3 length equals 14 residues. CDR3 loop: CASRKRGGTGELFF. The CDR3 nucleotides read TGTGCCAGCAGAAAAAGGGGGGGCACCGGGGAGCTGTTTTTT. Full variable domain (missing parts from reference TRBV7-3 and TRBJ2-2): GAGVSQTPSNKVTEKGKYVELRCDPISGHTALYWYRQSLGQGPEFLIYFQGTGAADDSGLPNDRFFAVRPEGSVSTLKIQRTERGDSAVYLCASRKRGGTGELFFGEGSRLTVL.